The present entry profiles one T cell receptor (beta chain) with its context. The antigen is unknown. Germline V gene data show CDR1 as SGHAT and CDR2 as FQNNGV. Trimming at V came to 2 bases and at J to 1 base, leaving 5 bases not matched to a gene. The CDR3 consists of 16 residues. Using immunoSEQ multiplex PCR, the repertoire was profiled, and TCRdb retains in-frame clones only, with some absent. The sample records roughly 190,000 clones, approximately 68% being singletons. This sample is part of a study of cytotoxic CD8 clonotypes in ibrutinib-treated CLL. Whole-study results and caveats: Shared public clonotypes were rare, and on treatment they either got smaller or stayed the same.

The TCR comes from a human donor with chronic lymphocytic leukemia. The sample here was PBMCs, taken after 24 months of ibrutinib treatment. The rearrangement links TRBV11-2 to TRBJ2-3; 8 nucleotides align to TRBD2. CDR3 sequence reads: CASSLNGRVGTDTQYF. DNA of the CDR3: TGTGCCAGCAGCTTAAACGGGAGGGTGGGCACAGATACGCAGTATTTT.